A single sample is the source of the 24 T cell receptor beta chains below, sequenced in a study of OX40 agonist ivuxolimab in advanced cancers. The table came from immunoSEQ multiplex PCR; TCRdb's copy has only in-frame clones and leaves some out. In the table there are about 100,000 clones, under 95% of which are singletons. This material consisted of CD4+ or CD8+ T cells sorted from blood, taken in a trial of the OX40 agonist ivuxolimab. The source is an adult with an advanced solid tumor such as melanoma, head and neck, liver or kidney cancer.

The chain recombines TRBV11-2 with TRBJ1-2; 8 bases match TRBD1. The germline CDR1 and CDR2 sequences are SGHAT and FQNNGV. CDR3 length: 15 residues. With V trimmed by 4 bases and J by 4 bases, 8 bases remained unmatched. Here the CDR3 DNA reads TGTGCCAGCAGCTCCCCGCGGACAGGGCCCTATGGCTACACCTTC. It specifies CASSSPRTGPYGYTF.

The rearrangement joins TRBV10-3 to TRBJ2-1; TRBD1 aligns across 11 bases. Germline V gene data show CDR1 as ENHRY and CDR2 as SYGVKD. J lost 2 bases, V lost 4 bases, and 4 bases had no gene match. This CDR3 spans 16 amino acids. The CDR3 nucleotides are TGTGCCATCAGTGGACGGACAGGGGGCGCCTACAATGAGCAGTTCTTC. This codes for CAISGRTGGAYNEQFF.

This clone has more than one count but fewer than ten. One end of the junction does not line up with germline, which may come from a read error. The genes are TRBV7-7 and TRBJ2-1, with D possibly TRBD1 on 6 matching bases. The CDR3 covers 19 residues. The V gene's germline CDR1 is SSHAT and CDR2 FNYEAQ (reference sequence). In DNA form, the CDR3 reads TGTGCTAGCAGCTTACTAGGACAGACCAGGGACCACCTATACAATGAGCAGTTCTTC. This encodes CASSLLGQTRDHLYNEQFF.

V usage is TRBV5-4 and J usage is TRBJ2-5; D might be TRBD1 or TRBD2, each matching 6 bases. Trimming removed 2 bases from V and 4 bases from J, with 12 bases in between. In germline, CDR1 is SGHNT, CDR2 YYREEE (reference sequence). CDR3 size: 14 residues. CDR3 in amino acids: CASSFGGHRETQYF. DNA of the CDR3: TGTGCCAGCAGCTTTGGGGGGCACCGAGAGACCCAGTACTTC.

V gene TRBV7-2 combines with J gene TRBJ1-5; 9 bases align to TRBD1. V shed 3 bases and J 4 bases; nucleotides not matched to a gene: 4. The CDR3 spans 15 residues. Germline assignment: CDR1 SGHTA and CDR2 FQGNSA. The CDR3 sequence: CASSFGDRENQPQHF. CDR3 nucleotides: TGTGCCAGCAGCTTCGGGGACAGGGAGAATCAGCCCCAGCATTTT. The full variable domain, in which reference TRBV7-2 and TRBJ1-5 provide the parts outside the CDR3, is GAGVSQSPSNKVTEKGKDVELRCDPISGHTALYWYRQSLGQGLEFLIYFQGNSAPDKSGLPSDRFSAERTGGSVSTLTIQRTQQEDSAVYLCASSFGDRENQPQHFGDGTRLSIL.

This sequence joins TRBV6-1 and TRBJ2-7; 9 nucleotides agree with TRBD1. The CDR3 consists of 16 residues. Germline assignment: CDR1 MNHNS and CDR2 SASEGT. Trimming at V came to 4 bases and at J to 0 bases, leaving 7 bases not matched to a gene. The CDR3 DNA sequence: TGTGCCAGCAGTGCGCTTCCGGGACAGGGCTCCTACGAGCAGTACTTC. Amino acid sequence: CASSALPGQGSYEQYF.

Here the CDR3 reads CASSFEGASNEQYF. The CDR3 DNA follows: TGTGCCAGCAGCTTCGAGGGGGCGTCGAACGAGCAGTACTTC. The V gene is TRBV7-3, the J gene TRBJ2-7, with 7 bases aligning to TRBD1. The CDR3 loop spans 14 amino acids. With 3 bases clipped from V and 5 bases from J, the junction kept 7 bases outside the gene matches. Germline CDR1 SGHTA, CDR2 FQGTGA.

V is TRBV12-2 and J is TRBJ2-1; TRBD2, the table's D call, lacks a check against the DNA. TRBV12-2 is annotated as a pseudogene. This CDR3 contains 16 residues. The CDR3 region has the DNA TGTGCAAGTCGCTTAGAAGCGGGAGGGCCTAACAATGAGCAGTTCTTC. This sequence encodes CASRLEAGGPNNEQFF.

The V gene is TRBV7-2, the J gene TRBJ1-2; the D gene is possibly TRBD1 (6 bases). The CDR3 is 13 residues long. V was pared by 3 bases and J by 6 bases, with 11 bases between. CDR1 is SGHTA and CDR2 is FQGNSA in the germline V gene. The CDR3 sequence: CASSFTGSDGYTF. In DNA form, the CDR3 reads TGTGCCAGCAGCTTCACAGGGTCAGATGGCTACACCTTC.

The rearrangement uses TRBV11-2 and TRBJ2-3; D might be TRBD2 (5 bases). CDR3 length: 16 amino acids. Trimming removed 4 bases at V and 1 base at J, with 15 bases between. Germline CDR1 SGHAT, CDR2 FQNNGV. The CDR3 region is CASSSLVNGGTDTQYF. In DNA, the CDR3 is TGTGCCAGCAGCTCCCTGGTAAACGGGGGCACAGATACGCAGTATTTT.

This chain links TRBV5-1 with TRBJ1-3; D unresolved. CDR1 is SGHRS, CDR2 YFSETQ, per germline. V was cut by 4 bases and J by 3 bases, with 11 bases left in between. The CDR3 has 14 amino acids. The CDR3 protein is CASSQLGNGNTIYF. CDR3 nucleotide sequence: TGCGCCAGCAGCCAATTAGGGAATGGAAACACCATATATTTT.

The rearrangement joins TRBV28 to TRBJ2-5, with D maybe TRBD2 (6 bases). Germline V gene sequence: CDR1 MDHEN, CDR2 SYDVKM. The CDR3 consists of 15 residues. V dropped 4 bases and J dropped 2 bases, with 14 bases sitting between them. In DNA, the CDR3 is TGTGCCAGCAGTTACGGCGGGGCAGTACAAGAGACCCAGTACTTC. Protein product: CASSYGGAVQETQYF.

The chain carries TRBV4-3 and TRBJ2-7; TRBD2 matches 9 bases. Germline trimming cut 1 base from V and 2 bases from J; bases unmatched to any gene: 9. The CDR3 runs to 17 residues. Germline lookup yields CDR1 LGHNA and CDR2 YSLEER. The CDR3, as DNA: TGCGCCAGCAGCCAAGCCCCTAGCGGGATCATAACCTACGAGCAGTACTTC. Encoded protein: CASSQAPSGIITYEQYF.

This rearrangement joins TRBV5-4 to TRBJ2-3, with D possibly being TRBD2 (6 bases). V was clipped by 6 bases and J by 3 bases, with 17 bases between them. CDR1 is SGHNT and CDR2 is YYREEE in the germline V gene (reference sequence). The CDR3 runs to 15 residues. This chain's CDR3 is CASKPFRDFTDTQYF. DNA of the CDR3: TGTGCCAGCAAGCCCTTCCGGGACTTTACAGATACGCAGTATTTT. The variable domain in full, completed from reference TRBV5-4 and TRBJ2-3, reads ETGVTQSPTHLIKTRGQQVTLRCSSQSGHNTVSWYQQALGQGPQFIFQYYREEENGRGNFPPRFSGLQFPNYSSELNVNALELDDSALYLCASKPFRDFTDTQYFGPGTRLTVL.

This chain uses TRBV19 with TRBJ2-1; 9 nucleotides line up with TRBD2. In germline, CDR1 is LNHDA, CDR2 SQIVND (reference sequence). The CDR3 sequence is 18 residues long. V shed 6 bases and J 3 bases; nucleotides not matched to a gene: 15. The CDR3, as DNA: TGTGCCAGTAGCCGAATCCAAAAGACTAGCGGAAACTACAATGAGCAGTTCTTC. It yields the protein CASSRIQKTSGNYNEQFF.

The V gene is TRBV16, the J gene TRBJ2-1, with TRBD2 identical over 7 bases. The junction had 6 bases not matched to a gene; V was cut back by 0 bases and J by 4 bases. From germline, CDR1 is KGHSY and CDR2 FQNENV. The CDR3 loop spans 16 amino acids. The CDR3 spells CASSQSRGREYNEQFF. DNA for the CDR3: TGTGCCAGCAGCCAATCTCGAGGGAGGGAGTACAATGAGCAGTTCTTC. The full variable domain, in which reference TRBV16 and TRBJ2-1 provide the parts outside the CDR3, is GEEVAQTPKHLVRGEGQKAKLYCAPIKGHSYVFWYQQVLKNEFKFLISFQNENVFDETGMPKERFSAKCLPNSPCSLEIQATKLEDSAVYFCASSQSRGREYNEQFFGPGTRLTVL.

This chain links TRBV23-1 with TRBJ1-3; D is unclear. TRBV23-1 is an open reading frame, and its role is uncertain. V was shortened by 4 bases and J by 0 bases, with 13 bases between the two germline ends. The CDR3 runs to 16 residues. The CDR3 sequence is CASSPPGQLSGNTIYF. CDR3 sequence (DNA): TGCGCCAGCAGTCCCCCCGGGCAGCTCTCTGGAAACACCATATATTTT.

CDR3 nucleotide sequence: TGTGCCAGCAGCCGCGGGACAGGGAAAGCTTTCTTT. Residues: CASSRGTGKAFF. The rearrangement joins TRBV5-6 to TRBJ1-1, with 9 bases that match TRBD1. There are 12 residues in the CDR3. V trimming: 4 bases; J trimming: 9 bases; junction bases outside the gene matches: 4. Germline V CDR1 and CDR2: SGHDT, YYEEEE.

This clone was counted once. The rearrangement uses TRBV2 and TRBJ2-1, with 14 bases aligning to TRBD2. CDR3 size: 13 residues. The germline gives CDR1 SNHLY, CDR2 FYNNEI. The V gene end was trimmed by 7 bases and the J gene end by 10 bases; junction bases not matched to a gene: 3. The CDR3 here is CASTGLAGGEQFF. CDR3 sequence (DNA): TGTGCCAGCACCGGACTAGCGGGAGGCGAGCAGTTCTTC.

The rearrangement links TRBV4-2 to TRBJ2-1; D is ambiguous. CDR3 length: 16 residues. Germline-derived CDR1 and CDR2 are LGHNA and YNFKEQ. V lost 1 base and J 0 bases, leaving 10 bases between the germline ends. CDR3 residues: CASSQGVTHSYNEQFF. In DNA form, the CDR3 reads TGTGCCAGCAGCCAAGGGGTGACCCACTCCTACAATGAGCAGTTCTTC.

The chain joins TRBV13 to TRBJ2-1; tentative D call: TRBD2 (5 bases). Trimming removed 4 bases at V and 2 bases at J, with 21 bases between. The CDR3 length is 18 residues. Germline assignment: CDR1 PRHDT and CDR2 FYEKMQ (reference sequence). CDR3 region: CASSSPTLEGLTYNEQFF. For the CDR3, the DNA is TGTGCCAGCAGCTCACCCACCCTAGAGGGCCTGACCTACAATGAGCAGTTCTTC.

CDR3 sequence (DNA): TGCAGCGCCCTACCGCGGGCTAGCGGGAGGGCCGATGAGCAGTTCTTC. It specifies CSALPRASGRADEQFF. The chain joins TRBV29-1 to TRBJ2-1, with 12 bases identical to TRBD2. The V gene end was trimmed by 7 bases and the J gene end by 8 bases; junction bases not matched to a gene: 15. The CDR3 runs 16 residues. Germline CDR1 is SQVTM and CDR2 is ANQGSEA.

The chain carries TRBV5-4 and TRBJ1-1; possible D gene TRBD1, 6 bases. The CDR3 totals 13 residues. The germline V and J ends were trimmed by 2 bases and 9 bases, with 14 bases remaining between them. CDR1 and CDR2 from the germline V gene are SGHNT and YYREEE (reference sequence). The CDR3 sequence is CASSFSWGHKAFF. The CDR3 coding sequence is TGTGCCAGCAGCTTTTCTTGGGGGCATAAAGCTTTCTTT.

For the CDR3, the DNA is TGTGCCAGCAGTTTTGCTGGAGCAACTAATGAAAAACTGTTTTTT. Amino acids: CASSFAGATNEKLFF. The rearrangement joins TRBV28 to TRBJ1-4; no firm D call. Trimming cost V 3 bases and J 0 bases, with 8 bases left between them. Germline lookup yields CDR1 MDHEN and CDR2 SYDVKM. This CDR3 spans 15 amino acids. Combining the CDR3 with reference TRBV28 and TRBJ1-4 gives the whole variable domain DVKVTQSSRYLVKRTGEKVFLECVQDMDHENMFWYRQDPGLGLRLIYFSYDVKMKEKGDIPEGYSVSREKKERFSLILESASTNQTSMYLCASSFAGATNEKLFFGSGTQLSVL.